Listed here are 12 T cell receptor beta chains from one sample, sequenced in a study of T cell responses to AZD1222 COVID-19 vaccine. Generated by immunoSEQ multiplex PCR, the TCRdb table keeps only in-frame clones and is missing some. The sample comprises about 110,000 clones, about 86% of which are singletons, and less than 3.5% rests with the top ten. This material consisted of peripheral blood, taken on day 0 of AZD1222 vaccination. These receptors all stem from an adult in good health.

J is TRBJ1-4 and V is TRBV13; D gene uncertain. Per the germline V gene, CDR1 is PRHDT and CDR2 is FYEKMQ (reference sequence). With 3 bases removed from V and 8 bases from J, the gap between germline ends came to 10 bases. The CDR3 has 13 amino acids. The CDR3 spells CASSFGLREKLFF. As DNA, the CDR3 is TGTGCCAGCAGCTTTGGGTTGCGGGAAAAACTGTTTTTT.

This clone is a singleton in its sample. The chain employs TRBV7-2 and TRBJ2-5; the D gene is possibly TRBD2 (5 bases). From germline, CDR1 is SGHTA and CDR2 FQGNSA. Trimming removed 1 base at V and 4 bases at J, with 16 bases between. This CDR3 spans 16 amino acids. CDR3 sequence: CASSLGIRPSSETQYF. As DNA, the CDR3 is TGTGCCAGCAGCTTAGGGATCCGGCCTAGCTCAGAGACCCAGTACTTC.

The chain uses TRBV28 and TRBJ1-4; TRBD1 aligns across 9 bases. Trimming removed 9 bases from V and 8 bases from J; junction bases left unmatched: 4. This CDR3 has 12 residues. Germline V gives CDR1 MDHEN, CDR2 SYDVKM. The CDR3 region has the DNA TGTGCCAGTAAACAGGGGGCGGAAAAACTGTTTTTT. This gives the protein CASKQGAEKLFF.

The chain carries TRBV10-1 and TRBJ2-5; a possible D gene is TRBD1 (5 bases). CDR1 is WNHNN, CDR2 SYGVQD, per germline (reference sequence). The CDR3 covers 16 residues. The V gene lost 3 bases and the J gene lost 5 bases, with 19 bases spanning the gap. CDR3 sequence (DNA): TGCGCCAGCAGTGAAGGCGGCAGGGCTATGAGGGAGACCCAGTACTTC. Translating it yields CASSEGGRAMRETQYF.

This chain joins TRBV6-2 or TRBV6-3 and TRBJ2-4; D is perhaps TRBD2 (6 bases). Germline V gene sequence: CDR1 MNHEY, CDR2 SVGEGT. The CDR3 consists of 17 residues. Trimming removed 5 bases at V and 3 bases at J, with 20 bases between. CDR3 bases: TGTGCCAGCAGTCGTATGATTCTCGGGGGAATCAAAAACATTCAGTACTTC. Translated, it gives CASSRMILGGIKNIQYF.

This clone was seen a handful of times. V usage is TRBV7-5 and J usage is TRBJ1-4. TRBV7-5 is reported as a pseudogene. This CDR3 contains 16 residues. CDR3 DNA sequence: TGTGCCAGAAAGTTGCCGGTAGGGTTACGGAATGAAAAACTGTTTTTT. It is translated as CARKLPVGLRNEKLFF.

The chain uses TRBV18 and TRBJ1-1; D is ambiguous. Germline V CDR1 and CDR2: KGHSH, LQKENI. This CDR3 region has 15 residues. The V end lost 0 bases, the J end lost 1 base, and 9 bases lay between the germline ends. The CDR3 DNA reads as TGTGCCAGCTCACCACCGAGCAGGACGAACACTGAAGCTTTCTTT. It specifies CASSPPSRTNTEAFF.

This sequence joins TRBV3-1 (or the pseudogene TRBV3-2) and TRBJ1-2; D gene unclear. Germline V CDR1 and CDR2: LGHDT, YNNKEL (reference sequence). V was cut by 0 bases and J by 1 base, with 0 bases left in between. The CDR3 has 12 residues. The CDR3 is CASSQDNYGYTF. The DNA for the CDR3 is TGTGCCAGCAGCCAAGATAACTATGGCTACACCTTC.

J is TRBJ2-2 and V is TRBV21-1. TRBV21-1 corresponds to a pseudogene. CDR3 length equals 14 residues. For the CDR3, the DNA is TGTGCCAGCAGCAAAGATGGATACACCGGGGAGCTGTTTTTT. Its translation is CASSKDGYTGELFF.

The chain combines TRBV3-1 (or the pseudogene TRBV3-2) with TRBJ1-6, with TRBD1 matching 9 bases. The germline CDR1 and CDR2 sequences are LGHDT and YNNKEL (reference sequence). Unmatched junction bases numbered 5, after V lost 4 bases and J lost 10 bases. This CDR3 has 14 residues. The CDR3 loop is CASSPTGGGSPLHF. In DNA form, the CDR3 reads TGTGCCAGCAGCCCGACAGGGGGAGGATCACCCCTCCACTTT.

The genes are TRBV28 and TRBJ1-2; D gene uncertain. V lost 1 base, J lost 4 bases, and 7 bases lay in between. Germline V gives CDR1 MDHEN, CDR2 SYDVKM. The CDR3 consists of 13 residues. CDR3 coding DNA: TGTGCCAGCAGTTTATCGTCACGCTATGGCTACACCTTC. Encoded protein: CASSLSSRYGYTF.

The V gene is TRBV24-1, the J gene TRBJ2-2, with a weak D call TRBD1 (5 bases). CDR3 length equals 16 residues. V dropped 4 bases and J dropped 3 bases, with 14 bases sitting between them. Looked up from germline, CDR1 is KGHDR and CDR2 is SFDVKD. The CDR3 sequence: CATSDPDSIYTGELFF. CDR3 in DNA: TGTGCCACCAGTGACCCTGACAGTATATACACCGGGGAGCTGTTTTTT.